This entry describes one T cell receptor (beta chain). Its antigen specificity is not known. It has no much larger one-base neighbor in the sample; base qualities were not kept. Sample time point, as interpreted from the label and publication: cells obtained before transplantation from donor or recipient. CD3+CD4+ and CD3+CD8+ populations were FACS-sorted from unstimulated pre-transplant donor and recipient cells taken from spleen or lymph nodes. V is reduced by 1 base and J by 0 bases, leaving a spacing of 7 bases between them. From the cysteine through the phenylalanine, the CDR3 covers 15 amino acids. The DNA shown is the 45-base CDR3, in frame from base 1. Based on the germline V gene, the CDR1 and CDR2 sequences are MNHNS and SASEGT. The entry originates in a study of graft-versus-host responses after intestinal transplantation (dated by TCRdb to about 2021). Background for the entire study: The transplants that recipients got were multivisceral, liver-intestinal, or isolated intestinal. Every recipient was given anti-thymocyte globulin induction, followed by around three years of maintenance tacrolimus and steroids. Bulk TCR-beta CDR3 sequencing was used to track graft-versus-host and host-versus-graft alloreactive T cell clones in the graft, circulation and bone marrow after intestinal transplantation. To identify alloreactive clones, pre-transplant mixed lymphocyte reaction products were sequenced and compared with unstimulated pre-transplant donor and recipient T cells. Of the 20 to 30 intestinal transplant recipients enrolled in the cohort, one of whom was a retransplant, a few patients without pretransplant specimens were excluded. Donor T cell macrochimerism was defined as a peak of at least 4% donor T cells among recipient peripheral blood mononuclear cells. Samples from a few later patients were sequenced in-house on an Illumina MiSeq with MiXCR processing rather than by the commercial service.

Libraries were constructed by the immunoSEQ multiplex PCR assay. For most patients, genomic DNA was isolated with the Qiagen DNeasy Blood and Tissue Kit and sent frozen to Adaptive Biotechnologies for TCR sequencing. Adaptive Biotechnologies carried out high-throughput TCR-beta CDR3 sequencing of genomic DNA for most patients. On the authors' methods: Adaptive's ImmunoSEQ software was the source of the TCR sequencing data for 15 to 20 patients, while a few other patients were processed with MiXCR and VDJtools. CD4 versus CD8 sorting errors were corrected by removing sequences found in both subsets at a frequency ratio below 5:1. CDR3 nucleotide sequences shared between donor and recipient were removed because the origin of such sequences could not be assigned. Alloreactive clones required at least 2-fold expansion over unstimulated cells and minimum CFSE-low frequency of 0.002% (template counts) or 0.001% (read counts). A clone was considered mappable if detected in the sequenced pre-transplant spleen, lymph node, or MLR CFSE-low populations of the donor or recipient. Cumulative frequency of alloreactive clones was calculated as a percentage of all sequences weighted by copy number. Imported from immuneACCESS, the table was reduced by TCRdb to in-frame sequences with V and J called. These copies leave out some clones; in studies compared against another copy, an unresolved V gene accounts for under half, and the cause of the remainder is not known. The V and J calls and clone size were taken over from that table, and D and trimming were inferred from the DNA. The sample data list fewer than 90,000 clones, and approximately 94% of these were observed just once. Jointly, the top ten make up about 0.2% of the sample.

The study at large found these results: In the allografts of patients with donor T cell macrochimerism, GvH to HvG T cell clonal ratios were high. Peak levels of circulating GvH clones were associated with declines in HvG clones early after transplant. The conclusions were limited by the relatively low number and heterogeneity of the intestinal transplant patients. GvH clones were detected in recipient bone marrow, and some of these GvH clones were observed earlier in ileal mucosa or blood, consistent with an intestinal mucosal origin.

The sequence was obtained from a human donor who was the organ donor for an intestinal transplant. The V and J genes are TRBV6-1 and TRBJ1-5, and possibly TRBD1, on 5 matching bases. The starting material was unstimulated CD4+ T cells sorted from spleen or lymph node cells, obtained before transplant. The nucleotide sequence reads TGTGCCAGCAGTGAAGGCGGGGGTAGCAATCAGCCCCAGCATTTT. The translation is CASSEGGGSNQPQHF.